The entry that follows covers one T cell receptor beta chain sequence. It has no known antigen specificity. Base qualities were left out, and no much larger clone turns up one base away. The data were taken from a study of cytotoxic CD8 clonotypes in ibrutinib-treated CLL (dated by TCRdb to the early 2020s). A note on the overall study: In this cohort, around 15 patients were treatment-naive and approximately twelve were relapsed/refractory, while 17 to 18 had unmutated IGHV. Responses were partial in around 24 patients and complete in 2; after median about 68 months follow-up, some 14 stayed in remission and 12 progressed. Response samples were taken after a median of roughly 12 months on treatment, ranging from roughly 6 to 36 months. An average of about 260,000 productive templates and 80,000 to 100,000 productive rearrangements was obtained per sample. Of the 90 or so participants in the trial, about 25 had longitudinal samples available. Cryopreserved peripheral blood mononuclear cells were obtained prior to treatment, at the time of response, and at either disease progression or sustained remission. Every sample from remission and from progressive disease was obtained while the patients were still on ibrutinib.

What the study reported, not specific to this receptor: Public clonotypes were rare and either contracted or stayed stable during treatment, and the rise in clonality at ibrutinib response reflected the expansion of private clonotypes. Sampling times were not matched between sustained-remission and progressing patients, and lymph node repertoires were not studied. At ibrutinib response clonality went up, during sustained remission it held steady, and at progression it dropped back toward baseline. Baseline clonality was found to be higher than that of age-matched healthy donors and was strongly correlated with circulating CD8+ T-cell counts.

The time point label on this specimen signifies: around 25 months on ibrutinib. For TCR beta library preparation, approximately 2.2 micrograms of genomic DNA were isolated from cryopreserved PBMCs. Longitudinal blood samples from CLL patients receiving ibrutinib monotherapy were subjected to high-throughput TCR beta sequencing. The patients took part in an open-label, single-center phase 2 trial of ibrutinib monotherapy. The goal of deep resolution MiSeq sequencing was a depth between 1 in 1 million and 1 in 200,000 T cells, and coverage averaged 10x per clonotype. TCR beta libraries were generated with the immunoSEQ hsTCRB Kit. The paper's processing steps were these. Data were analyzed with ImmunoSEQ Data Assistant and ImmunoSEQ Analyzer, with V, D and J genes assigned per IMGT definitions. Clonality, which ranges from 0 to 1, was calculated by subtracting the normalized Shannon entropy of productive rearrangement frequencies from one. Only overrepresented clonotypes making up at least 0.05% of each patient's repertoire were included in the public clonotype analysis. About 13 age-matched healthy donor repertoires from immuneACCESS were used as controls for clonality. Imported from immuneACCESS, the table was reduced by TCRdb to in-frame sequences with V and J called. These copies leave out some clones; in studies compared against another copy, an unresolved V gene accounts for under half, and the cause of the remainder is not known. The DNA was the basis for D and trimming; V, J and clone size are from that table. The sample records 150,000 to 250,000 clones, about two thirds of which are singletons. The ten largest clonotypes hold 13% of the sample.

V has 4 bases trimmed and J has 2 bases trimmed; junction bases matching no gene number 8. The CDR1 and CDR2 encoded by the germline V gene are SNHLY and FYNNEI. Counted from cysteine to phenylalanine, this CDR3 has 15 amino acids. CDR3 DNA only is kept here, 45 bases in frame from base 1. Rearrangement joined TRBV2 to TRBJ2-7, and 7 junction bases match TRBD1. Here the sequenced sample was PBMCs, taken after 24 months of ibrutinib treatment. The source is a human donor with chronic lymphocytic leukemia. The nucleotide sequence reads TGTGCCAGCAGTGTCCCGGGACAGCCTGCCTACGAGCAGTACTTC. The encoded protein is CASSVPGQPAYEQYF.